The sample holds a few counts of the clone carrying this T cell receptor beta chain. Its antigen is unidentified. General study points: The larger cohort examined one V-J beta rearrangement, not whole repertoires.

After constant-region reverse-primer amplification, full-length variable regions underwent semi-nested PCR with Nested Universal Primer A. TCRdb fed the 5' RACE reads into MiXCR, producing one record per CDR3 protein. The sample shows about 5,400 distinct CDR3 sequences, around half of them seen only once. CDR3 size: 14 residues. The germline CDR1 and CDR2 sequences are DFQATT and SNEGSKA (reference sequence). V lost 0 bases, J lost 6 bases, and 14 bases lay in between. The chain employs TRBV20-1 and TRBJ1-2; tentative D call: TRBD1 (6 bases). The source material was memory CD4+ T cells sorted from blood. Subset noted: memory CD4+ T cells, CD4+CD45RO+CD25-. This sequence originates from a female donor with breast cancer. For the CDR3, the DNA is TGCAGTGCTAGAGAGATGGGGAGGGGGGATGGCTACACCTTC. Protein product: CSAREMGRGDGYTF.